This T cell receptor (beta chain) comes out of a study of T cells in Graves' hyperthyroidism and ophthalmopathy (dated by TCRdb to about 2019). Background for the entire study: To identify distinguishing TCR V-J signatures, a discovery cohort of around 100 patients was used, comprising 43 with Graves' ophthalmopathy and some 60 with stable Graves' hyperthyroidism. After blood sampling, hyperthyroidism patients were treated with methimazole at a starting dose of 30 mg daily, and ophthalmopathy patients were treated with high-dose intravenous methylprednisolone. The 100 or so discovery patients were divided at random into training and test sets in a 7:3 ratio. Prospective prediction of ophthalmopathy was tested in an independent validation cohort of fewer than 20 hyperthyroidism patients and some 17 patients who later progressed to ophthalmopathy. According to the paper, TCR Vbeta CDR3 sequencing was carried out on 120 to 150 peripheral blood samples, which came from 40 to 45 ophthalmopathy, 75 to 80 hyperthyroidism and some 17 progressor patients. In more than five Graves' hyperthyroidism patients, the study also compared T-cell repertoires from thyroid tissue with T-cell repertoires from blood.

A word on this clonotype: This clone's antigen is unknown. Base qualities were left out, and no much larger clone turns up one base away.

General study outcomes and caveats: Sample size was not statistically predetermined, and blinding of investigators to group allocation was not performed. Most expanded thyroid clonotypes (frequency above 0.001) were also detected in blood, a finding suggesting that blood repertoires may reflect thyroid immune responses. Ophthalmopathy was separated from stable hyperthyroidism by a 13 V-J signature model, with around 88% sensitivity and about 84% specificity obtained in cross-validation and 80%/75% obtained in testing. In validation, the model predicted progression to ophthalmopathy a median of 6.5 months before onset, with 65% to 71% sensitivity and 72.22% specificity.

Amplification of TCR beta CDR3 regions was carried out from RNA transcripts. The first round of RT-PCR for the TCR CDR3 was performed with the HTBI primer set and the Qiagen OneStep RT-PCR kit. Libraries were constructed in a second round of multiplex PCR, after which size selection and purification were carried out. Paired-end sequencing of the libraries was performed with 100 bp reads on an Illumina HiSeq2000. Per the authors' processing: SOAPnuke was used to process the raw data, removing reads that contained adapters or uncalled bases, had a mean Phred below 15, or lacked an exact match to the constant primer or identifier. High-quality paired reads were merged using COPE v1.2.5, and each unique nucleotide sequence was defined as a clonotype. MiTCR v1.1 was used to align clonotypes to the IMGT TRBV, TRBD and TRBJ reference segments. Only V-J combinations with frequency above 0.0001, covering 99.2% of repertoires, were analysed. The TCS score was defined as F50 (clonal expansion) divided by E x V (chaos), with BLOSUM62-based TCRdist calculated between CDR3 peptides within each V-J. Welch's t-statistics and random forest reduced some 510 V-J features to 13, which were used in a naive Bayes classifier (R e1071). TCRdb reworked the public reads: Q25 trimming with fastp, MiXCR clone assembly, productive beta chains retained. Each CDR3 protein appears once, grouped with its most common genes and DNA. None of the V and J calls come from the authors' own analysis; TCRdb made them. This sample has some 510,000 distinct CDR3 sequences in its table, and 46% of those were observed once. The leading ten clones occupy 8% to 8.5% of the sample.

CDR1 and CDR2 (SNHLY, FYNNEI) derive from the germline V gene. V loses 6 bases of germline sequence and J loses 2 bases, and the interval between the two ends is 28 bases. Measured from the cysteine to the phenylalanine, the CDR3 is 19 residues long. The kept DNA is CDR3 alone, 57 bases in frame from the first base. Stable Graves' hyperthyroidism was defined as the absence of progression to ophthalmopathy over 18 months of follow-up. The hyperthyroidism patients were between 18 and 65 years old and newly diagnosed, with a disease duration of less than 2 months. The study excluded patients with uncontrolled infections, other autoimmune diseases, pregnancy or lactation. Diagnoses were established on the basis of clinical symptoms, serum thyroxine and TRAb, thyroid ultrasound, and orbital computed tomography. Total RNA was extracted using Trizol reagent, and RNA quality was assessed on an Agilent 2100 Bioanalyzer.

Recombination linked TRBV2 to TRBJ1-2; TRBD1 could be the D gene, as 5 bases match. The source is a woman between 18 and 29 years old with Graves' hyperthyroidism. Donor details come from another sample of the same person, matched by shared clones. Sequencing was carried out using peripheral blood or thyroid tissue (not recorded which). Here the CDR3 is given as CASSVSFQVETAVNYGYTF. The DNA sequence is TGTGCCAGCAGCGTCAGCTTCCAAGTGGAGACAGCTGTCAACTATGGCTACACCTTC.